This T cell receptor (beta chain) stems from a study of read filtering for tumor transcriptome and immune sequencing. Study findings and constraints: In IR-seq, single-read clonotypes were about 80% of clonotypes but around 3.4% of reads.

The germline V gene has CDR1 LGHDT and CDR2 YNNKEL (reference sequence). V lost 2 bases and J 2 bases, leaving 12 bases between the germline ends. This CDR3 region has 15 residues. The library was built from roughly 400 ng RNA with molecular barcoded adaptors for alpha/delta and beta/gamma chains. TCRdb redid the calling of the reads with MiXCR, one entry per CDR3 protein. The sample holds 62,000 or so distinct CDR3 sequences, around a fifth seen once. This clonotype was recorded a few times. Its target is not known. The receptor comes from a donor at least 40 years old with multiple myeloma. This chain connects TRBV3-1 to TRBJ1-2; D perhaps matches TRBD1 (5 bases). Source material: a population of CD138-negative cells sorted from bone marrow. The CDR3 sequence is CASSQYRQPNYGYTF. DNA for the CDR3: TGTGCCAGCAGCCAATACCGACAGCCCAACTATGGCTACACCTTC.